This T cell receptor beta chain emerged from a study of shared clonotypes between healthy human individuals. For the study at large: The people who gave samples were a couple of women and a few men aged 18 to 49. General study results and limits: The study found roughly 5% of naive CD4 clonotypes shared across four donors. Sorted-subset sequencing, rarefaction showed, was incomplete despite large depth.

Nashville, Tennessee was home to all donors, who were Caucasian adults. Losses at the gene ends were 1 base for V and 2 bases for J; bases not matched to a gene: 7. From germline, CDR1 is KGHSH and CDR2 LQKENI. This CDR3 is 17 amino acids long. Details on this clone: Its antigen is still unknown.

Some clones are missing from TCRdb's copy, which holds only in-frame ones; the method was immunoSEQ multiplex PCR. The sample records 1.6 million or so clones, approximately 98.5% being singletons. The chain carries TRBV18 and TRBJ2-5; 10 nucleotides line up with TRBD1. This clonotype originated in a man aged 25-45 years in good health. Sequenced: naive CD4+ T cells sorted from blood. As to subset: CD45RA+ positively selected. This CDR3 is CASSPLNPGQGQETQYF. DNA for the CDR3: TGTGCCAGCTCACCACTAAACCCGGGACAGGGGCAAGAGACCCAGTACTTC.